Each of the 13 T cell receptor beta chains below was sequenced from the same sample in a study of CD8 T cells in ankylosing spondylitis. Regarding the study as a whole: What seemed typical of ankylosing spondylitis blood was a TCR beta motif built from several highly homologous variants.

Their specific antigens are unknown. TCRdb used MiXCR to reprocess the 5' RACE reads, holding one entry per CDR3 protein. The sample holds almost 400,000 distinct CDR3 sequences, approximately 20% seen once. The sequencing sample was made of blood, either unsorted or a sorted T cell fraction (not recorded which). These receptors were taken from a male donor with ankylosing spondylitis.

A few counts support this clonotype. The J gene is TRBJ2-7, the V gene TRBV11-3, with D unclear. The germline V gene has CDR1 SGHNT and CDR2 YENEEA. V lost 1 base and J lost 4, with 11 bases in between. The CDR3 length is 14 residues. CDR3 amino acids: CASSLGSSWYEQYF. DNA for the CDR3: TGTGCCAGCAGCTTAGGGTCCTCTTGGTACGAGCAGTACTTC.

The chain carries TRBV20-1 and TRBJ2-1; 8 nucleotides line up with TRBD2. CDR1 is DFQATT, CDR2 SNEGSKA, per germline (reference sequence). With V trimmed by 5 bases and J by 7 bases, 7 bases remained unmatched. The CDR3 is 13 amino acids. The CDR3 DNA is TGCAGTGCTGATAAAGCGGGAGTGAATGAGCAGTTCTTC. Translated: CSADKAGVNEQFF.

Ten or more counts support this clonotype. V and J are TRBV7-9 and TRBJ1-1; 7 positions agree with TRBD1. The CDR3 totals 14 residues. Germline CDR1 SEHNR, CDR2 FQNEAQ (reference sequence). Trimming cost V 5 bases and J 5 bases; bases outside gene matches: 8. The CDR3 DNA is TGTGCCAGCAGCCGGAGGGACAGTCGGACTGAAGCTTTCTTT. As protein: CASSRRDSRTEAFF.

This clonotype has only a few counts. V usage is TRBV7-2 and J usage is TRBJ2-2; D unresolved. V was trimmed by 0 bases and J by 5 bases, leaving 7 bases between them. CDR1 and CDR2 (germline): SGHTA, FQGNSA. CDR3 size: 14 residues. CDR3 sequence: CASSLALRTGELFF. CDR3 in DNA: TGTGCCAGCAGCTTAGCGCTTCGAACCGGGGAGCTGTTTTTT.

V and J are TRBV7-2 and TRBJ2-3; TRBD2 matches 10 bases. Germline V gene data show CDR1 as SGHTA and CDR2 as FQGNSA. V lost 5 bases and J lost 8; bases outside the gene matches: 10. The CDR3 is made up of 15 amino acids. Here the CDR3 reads CASSIRTSGDATQYF. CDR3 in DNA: TGTGCCAGCAGCATAAGGACTAGCGGAGACGCTACGCAGTATTTT.

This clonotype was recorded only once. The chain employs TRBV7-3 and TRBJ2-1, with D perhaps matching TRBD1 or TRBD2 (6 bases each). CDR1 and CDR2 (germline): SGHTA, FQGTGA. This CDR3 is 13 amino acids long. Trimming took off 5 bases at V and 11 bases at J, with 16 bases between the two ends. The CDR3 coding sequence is TGTGCCAGCAGCCCGCCGGGGGCCCGCAAGCAGTTCTTC. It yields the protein CASSPPGARKQFF. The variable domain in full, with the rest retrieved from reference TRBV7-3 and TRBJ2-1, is GAGVSQTPSNKVTEKGKYVELRCDPISGHTALYWYRQSLGQGPEFLIYFQGTGAADDSGLPNDRFFAVRPEGSVSTLKIQRTERGDSAVYLCASSPPGARKQFFGPGTRLTVL.

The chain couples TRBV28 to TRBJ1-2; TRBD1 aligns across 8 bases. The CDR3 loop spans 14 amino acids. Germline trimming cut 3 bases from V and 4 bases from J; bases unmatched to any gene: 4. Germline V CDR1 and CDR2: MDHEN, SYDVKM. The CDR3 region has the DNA TGTGCCAGCAGTTTGGGGGACAGGCCCTATGGCTACACCTTC. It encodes CASSLGDRPYGYTF.

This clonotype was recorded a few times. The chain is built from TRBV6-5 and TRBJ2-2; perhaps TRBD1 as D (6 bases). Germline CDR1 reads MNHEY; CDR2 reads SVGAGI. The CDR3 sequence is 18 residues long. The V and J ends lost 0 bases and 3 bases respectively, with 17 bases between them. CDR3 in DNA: TGTGCCAGCAGTTACTCGTTCCCGGGACACGTAGACACCGGGGAGCTGTTTTTT. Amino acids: CASSYSFPGHVDTGELFF.

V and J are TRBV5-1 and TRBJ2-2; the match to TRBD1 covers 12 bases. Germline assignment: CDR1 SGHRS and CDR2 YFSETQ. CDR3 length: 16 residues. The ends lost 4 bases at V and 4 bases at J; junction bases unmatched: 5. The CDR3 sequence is CASSARDRGLTGELFF. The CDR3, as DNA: TGCGCCAGCAGCGCCAGGGACAGGGGGCTCACCGGGGAGCTGTTTTTT.

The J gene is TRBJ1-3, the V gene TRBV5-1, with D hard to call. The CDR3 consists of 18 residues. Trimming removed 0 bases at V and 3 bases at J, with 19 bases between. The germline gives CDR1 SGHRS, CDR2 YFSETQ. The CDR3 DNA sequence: TGCGCCAGCAGCTTGGGTAGCTTGTCGGACGGAGGTGGAAACACCATATATTTT. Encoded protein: CASSLGSLSDGGGNTIYF.

For the CDR3, the DNA is TGTGCCAGCAGCTTAGTGGGGGTGGTCGGCAATCAGCCCCAGCATTTT. This encodes CASSLVGVVGNQPQHF. This sequence joins TRBV7-2 and TRBJ1-5, with TRBD1 as a possible D gene (5 bases). This CDR3 contains 16 residues. The V end lost 1 base, the J end lost 2 bases, and 12 bases lay between the germline ends. Germline V lookup: CDR1 SGHTA, CDR2 FQGNSA. The full variable domain, completed using reference TRBV7-2 and TRBJ1-5, is GAGVSQSPSNKVTEKGKDVELRCDPISGHTALYWYRQSLGQGLEFLIYFQGNSAPDKSGLPSDRFSAERTGGSVSTLTIQRTQQEDSAVYLCASSLVGVVGNQPQHFGDGTRLSIL.

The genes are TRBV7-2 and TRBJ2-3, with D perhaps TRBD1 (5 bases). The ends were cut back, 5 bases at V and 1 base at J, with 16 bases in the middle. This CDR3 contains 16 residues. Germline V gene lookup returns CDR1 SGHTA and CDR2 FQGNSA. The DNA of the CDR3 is TGTGCCAGCAGCCCCGGCCGAATAGGGGGCACAGATACGCAGTATTTT. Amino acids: CASSPGRIGGTDTQYF.

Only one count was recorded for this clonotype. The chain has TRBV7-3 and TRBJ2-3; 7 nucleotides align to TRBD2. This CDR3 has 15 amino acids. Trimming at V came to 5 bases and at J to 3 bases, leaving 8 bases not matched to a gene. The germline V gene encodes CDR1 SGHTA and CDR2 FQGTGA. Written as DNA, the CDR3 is TGTGCCAGCAGCCTAGCGGCCGTTCAGACAGATACGCAGTATTTT. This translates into CASSLAAVQTDTQYF.